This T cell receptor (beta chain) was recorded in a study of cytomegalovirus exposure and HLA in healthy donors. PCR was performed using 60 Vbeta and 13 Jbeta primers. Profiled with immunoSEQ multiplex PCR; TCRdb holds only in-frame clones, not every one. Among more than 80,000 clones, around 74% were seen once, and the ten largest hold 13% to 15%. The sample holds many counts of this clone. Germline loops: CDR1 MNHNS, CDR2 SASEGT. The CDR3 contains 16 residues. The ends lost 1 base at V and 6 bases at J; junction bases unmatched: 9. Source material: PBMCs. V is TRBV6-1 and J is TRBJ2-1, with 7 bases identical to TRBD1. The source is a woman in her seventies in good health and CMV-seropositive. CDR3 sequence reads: CASSEGPGGNINEQFF. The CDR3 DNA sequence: TGTGCCAGCAGTGAAGGGCCAGGGGGTAATATCAATGAGCAGTTCTTC.